The TCR beta chain under discussion was sequenced for a study of blood T cell repertoires in COVID-19. About the study: From the United States, Italy and Spain came samples of acute and convalescent COVID-19. T cells, B-cell-depleted T cells, or PBMCs provided the cDNA or gDNA that served as material.

Trimming cost V 8 bases and J 0 bases, with 7 bases left between them. The germline CDR1 and CDR2 sequences are SGHTA and FQGNSA. CDR3 length: 12 amino acids. In the study's own analysis: Researchers report that nucleated cell counts were estimated from reference gene primer amplification. TCRdb's copy holds only in-frame clones and misses some; the assay was immunoSEQ multiplex PCR. Clone size and the V and J calls come from that table; the DNA yielded D and trimming. The table records roughly 300,000 clones, approximately 83% of them present only once. This clonotype was sampled from a woman aged 45 to 65 who had recovered from COVID-19. V usage is TRBV7-2 and J usage is TRBJ1-1; D gene unclear. Sequencing input: peripheral blood. CDR3 amino acids: CASGKLNTEAFF. CDR3 DNA sequence: TGTGCCAGCGGCAAACTGAACACTGAAGCTTTCTTT.